The clone carrying this T cell receptor beta chain was seen ten or more times. Its cognate antigen is unknown. Library preparation (for TCRbeta) was performed with unique molecular identifiers. TCRdb re-called the PCR reads through MiXCR, storing one row per CDR3 protein. The sample lists around 440,000 distinct CDR3 sequences; approximately 10% were seen once. These data are taken from a study of T-cell reconstitution after alpha-beta-depleted transplantation in children. Germline V gene lookup returns CDR1 SGHTA and CDR2 FQGNSA. CDR3 length: 17 amino acids. The J segment lost 4 bases and the V segment lost 1 base, leaving 10 bases of the junction unmatched. Findings and limits, study-wide: Several hundred expanded graft clones reportedly supplied alpha-beta T cells about two months after transplant. Among T cells one year after transplant, newly produced cells accounted for most counts and diversity. Several patients had high TCRbeta diversity at day 60; it came from surviving recipient T cells and thymic progenitors.

The TCR sequence derives from a child aged 2 to 10 with inherited bone marrow failure, due to receive a stem cell transplant. The V gene is TRBV7-2, the J gene TRBJ2-1; 7 bases align to TRBD2. The starting material was PBMCs, obtained before TCRalphabeta/CD19-depleted stem cell transplant. DNA for the CDR3: TGTGCCAGCAGCTTAGTGGGAGGGTCGGGGCTTTACAATGAGCAGTTCTTC. Its protein product is CASSLVGGSGLYNEQFF.